Shown below are 5 T cell receptor beta chains from a single sample sequenced in a study of CD8 T cells in ankylosing spondylitis. TCRdb re-derived calls from the 5' RACE reads in MiXCR, one entry per CDR3 protein. This sample has over 600,000 distinct CDR3 sequences; around a fifth occur once, and the top ten carry around 19%. These TCRs are of unknown antigen specificity. Broader study findings: Eight highly homologous variants formed a TCR beta motif that appeared characteristic of ankylosing spondylitis blood.

The sequencing input was blood, either unsorted or a sorted T cell fraction (not recorded which). These receptor sequences come from a male donor with ankylosing spondylitis.

This clonotype showed up just once. This is likely a read error, given that the CDR3 carries no conserved phenylalanine or tryptophan at its end. The chain combines TRBV28 with TRBJ2-5; D unclear. The CDR3 spans 17 residues. From germline, CDR1 is MDHEN and CDR2 SYDVKM. V lost 1 base and J lost 5, with 20 bases in between. The CDR3 region has the DNA TGTGCCAGCAGTTTATTCACCGGCCTCGTCGCCGGGGAGACCCAGTACATC. As protein: CASSLFTGLVAGETQYI.

The chain combines TRBV6-5 with TRBJ2-3; D unresolved. Looked up from germline, CDR1 is MNHEY and CDR2 is SVGAGI. CDR3 length: 17 residues. The V end was cut by 0 bases, the J end by 0 bases, with 13 bases between. CDR3 residues: CASSYSWLTTSTDTQYF. DNA of the CDR3: TGTGCCAGCAGTTACTCTTGGCTAACCACGAGCACAGATACGCAGTATTTT.

This clonotype occurred a few times. The chain links TRBV30 to TRBJ2-7; TRBD1 matches 9 bases. V lost 5 bases and J lost 7; bases outside the gene matches: 9. Germline V gives CDR1 GTSNPN, CDR2 SVGIG (reference sequence). The CDR3 sequence is 13 residues long. Here the CDR3 DNA reads TGTGCCTGGGACCAGGGACAGGGAGGGGAGCAGTACTTC. It encodes CAWDQGQGGEQYF. Using reference TRBV30 and TRBJ2-7 for the parts outside the CDR3, the full variable domain is SQTIHQWPATLVQPVGSPLSLECTVEGTSNPNLYWYRQAAGRGLQLLFYSVGIGQISSEVPQNLSASRPQDRQFILSSKKLLLSDSGFYLCAWDQGQGGEQYFGPGTRLTVT.

This rearrangement joins TRBV12-3 or TRBV12-4 to TRBJ2-2; D not resolved. V lost 6 bases and J 7 bases, leaving 21 bases between the germline ends. The CDR3 extends over 16 amino acids. CDR3 protein: CASSTDTMVPDGELFF. DNA of the CDR3: TGTGCCAGCAGCACCGACACAATGGTGCCCGACGGGGAGCTGTTTTTT.

This clonotype occurred a few times. The chain carries TRBV20-1 and TRBJ2-3; D gene uncertain. Trimming took 2 bases from V and 4 from J, leaving 19 bases between them. This CDR3 has 16 amino acids. Germline V gene data show CDR1 as DFQATT and CDR2 as SNEGSKA (reference sequence). DNA of the CDR3: TGCAGTGCTAGATCACGCTCATCCCGAGGCGCAGATACGCAGTATTTT. It specifies CSARSRSSRGADTQYF.